The sequence of this T cell receptor beta chain was determined in a study of blood T cell repertoires in COVID-19. Study details: The United States, Italy and Spain provided the acute and convalescent COVID-19 samples. Sources were T cells, B-cell-depleted T cells, or PBMCs; the material itself was cDNA or gDNA.

This clone has a single count. Per the authors' pipeline: Nucleated cell counts were estimated from reference gene primer amplification. The protocol was immunoSEQ multiplex PCR, while the TCRdb copy is restricted to in-frame clones and leaves out a portion. V, J and clone size were drawn from that table, and D and trimming were deduced from the DNA. This repertoire shows approximately 140,000 clones, roughly 90% found once; its top ten account for approximately 2%. Trimming cost V 4 bases and J 1 base; bases outside gene matches: 8. CDR1 SGHRS and CDR2 YFSETQ come from the germline V gene. The CDR3 is 17 amino acids.

What was sequenced was peripheral blood. This chain links TRBV5-1 with TRBJ2-7, with 13 positions matching TRBD2. The TCR sequence derives from a man between 65 and 85 years old with active COVID-19. The DNA of the CDR3 is TGCGCCAGCAGCCTAGCACCGGGACTAGCGGGATCCTACGAGCAGTACTTC. It codes for CASSLAPGLAGSYEQYF.